This T cell receptor beta chain was captured by sequencing in a study of OX40 agonist ivuxolimab in advanced cancers. For the study in its entirety: The costimulatory receptor OX40 (CD134) was targeted by ivuxolimab, a fully human IgG2 agonistic monoclonal antibody. Prior anti-PD-1, anti-PD-L1 or anti-CTLA-4 therapy was permitted, and checkpoint inhibitors had been received by less than 45% of dose-escalation patients. Partial responses were achieved by three dose-escalation patients, of whom one had hepatocellular carcinoma and two had cutaneous melanoma. The purpose of peripheral TCRbeta sequencing was to test whether ivuxolimab changed TCR sequence diversity and led to clonal T-cell expansion. Of the roughly 54 patients in dose escalation, about 20 had hepatocellular carcinoma, about 15 had melanoma, 9 had renal cell carcinoma and 9 had head and neck cancer. The monotherapy dose-escalation portion (N ≈ 50 patients) of the phase I ivuxolimab trial is reported in the paper. Intravenous ivuxolimab was administered to patients every 2 weeks at six dose levels: 0.01, 0.1, 0.3, 1.5, 3 and 10 mg/kg. In the dose-escalation cohort, approximately 82% of patients were male, and the mean age was around 60 years, with a range of roughly 20 to 85. Broader findings and caveats from the paper: Low levels of normalized T-cell clonal expansion were also seen in some nonresponding patients. At doses of 0.1 to 3.0 mg/kg, clonal expansion of both CD4+ and CD8+ blood T cells was observed from baseline to week 6. On average, CD8+ T cells showed more expanded clones than CD4+ T cells after ivuxolimab. In the 0.1-3.0 mg/kg groups, partial responders had among the lowest normalized peripheral clonal expansion, particularly in CD8+ T cells. Antigen specificity was not determined for the clonally expanded peripheral T cells.

With respect to this clone: Which antigen it targets is not known. No base quality information exists; no much larger clone differs at one position.

To sequence the TCRbeta CDR3 region, genomic DNA was isolated from the sorted cells. TCRbeta CDR3 regions were sequenced using the immunoSEQ Assay. Imported from immuneACCESS, the table was reduced by TCRdb to in-frame sequences with V and J called. These copies leave out some clones; in studies compared against another copy, an unresolved V gene accounts for under half, and the cause of the remainder is not known. The sample has roughly 10,000 clones on record, about 90% of them singletons. Roughly 13% of the sample is taken by the ten largest. The trial excluded patients who had a history of autoimmune disease or who were on systemic immunosuppression. In every dose cohort, peripheral blood was drawn for TCR sequencing at baseline, cycle 4 day 1, and cycle 7 day 1. Samples came from an open-label, multicenter, first-in-human phase I dose-escalation trial of ivuxolimab. Adults with locally advanced or metastatic melanoma, renal cell carcinoma, hepatocellular carcinoma or head and neck squamous cell carcinoma were enrolled in the trial. Before TCR sequencing, CD4+ T cells and CD8+ T cells were sorted from peripheral blood as separate populations.

The CDR3, from cysteine to phenylalanine, totals 15 residues. CDR3 DNA is the only sequence kept; it has 45 bases, read in frame from the first base. CDR1 and CDR2 are read off the germline V gene as MGHRA and YSYEKL. V gives up 1 base and J gives up 6 bases, and the segment between their germline ends measures 16 bases. The TCR comes from an adult with an advanced solid tumor such as melanoma, head and neck, liver or kidney cancer. The chain is encoded by TRBV4-1 joined to TRBJ2-7; there is no confident call for the D gene. This specimen consisted of CD4+ or CD8+ T cells sorted from blood, obtained in a trial of the OX40 agonist ivuxolimab. Here is the DNA: TGCGCCAGCAGCCAAGGATTGGGCCTCGCTGGCGAGCAGTACTTC. It specifies CASSQGLGLAGEQYF.